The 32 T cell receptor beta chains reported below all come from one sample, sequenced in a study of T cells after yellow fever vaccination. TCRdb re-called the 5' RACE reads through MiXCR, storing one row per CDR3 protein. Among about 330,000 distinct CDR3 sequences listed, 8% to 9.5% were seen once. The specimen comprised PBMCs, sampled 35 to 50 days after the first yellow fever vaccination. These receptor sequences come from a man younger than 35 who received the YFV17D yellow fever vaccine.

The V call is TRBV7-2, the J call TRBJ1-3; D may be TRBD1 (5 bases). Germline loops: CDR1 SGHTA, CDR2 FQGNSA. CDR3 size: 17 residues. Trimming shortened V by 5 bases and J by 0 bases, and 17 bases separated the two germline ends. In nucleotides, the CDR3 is TGTGCCAGCAGCCCCGTCCCGGGACGGAGCTCTGGAAACACCATATATTTT. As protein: CASSPVPGRSSGNTIYF.

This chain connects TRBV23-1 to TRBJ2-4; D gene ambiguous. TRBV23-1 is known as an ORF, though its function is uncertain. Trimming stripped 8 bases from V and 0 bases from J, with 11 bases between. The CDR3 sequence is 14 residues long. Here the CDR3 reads CASRGALAKNIQYF. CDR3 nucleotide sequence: TGCGCCAGCCGCGGAGCTCTAGCCAAAAACATTCAGTACTTC.

Here the CDR3 DNA reads TGTGCCAGCAGTTCTGATTACAGGGAAGTGGTCTATGGCTACACCTTC. Protein: CASSSDYREVVYGYTF. V usage is TRBV6-5 and J usage is TRBJ1-2; D perhaps matches TRBD1 (6 bases). This CDR3 comprises 16 residues. Germline V lookup: CDR1 MNHEY, CDR2 SVGAGI. Trimming took off 4 bases at V and 4 bases at J, with 19 bases between the two ends.

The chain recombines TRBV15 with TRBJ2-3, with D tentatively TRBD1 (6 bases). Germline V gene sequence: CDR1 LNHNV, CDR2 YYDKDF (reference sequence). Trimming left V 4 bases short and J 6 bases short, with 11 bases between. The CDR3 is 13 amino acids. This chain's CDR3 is CATSKGVPDTQYF. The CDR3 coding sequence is TGTGCCACCAGCAAGGGGGTCCCGGATACGCAGTATTTT.

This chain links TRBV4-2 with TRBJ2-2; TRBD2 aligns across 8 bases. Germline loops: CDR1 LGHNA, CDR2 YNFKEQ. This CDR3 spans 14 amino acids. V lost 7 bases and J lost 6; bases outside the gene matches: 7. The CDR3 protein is CASTHNGGAGELFF. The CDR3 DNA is TGTGCCAGCACCCACAACGGGGGGGCCGGGGAGCTGTTTTTT.

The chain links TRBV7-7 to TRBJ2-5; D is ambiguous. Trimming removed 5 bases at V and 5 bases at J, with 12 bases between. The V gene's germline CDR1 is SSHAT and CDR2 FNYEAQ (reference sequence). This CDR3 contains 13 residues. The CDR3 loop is CASSPKGWETQYF. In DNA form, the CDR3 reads TGTGCCAGCAGCCCCAAAGGATGGGAGACCCAGTACTTC.

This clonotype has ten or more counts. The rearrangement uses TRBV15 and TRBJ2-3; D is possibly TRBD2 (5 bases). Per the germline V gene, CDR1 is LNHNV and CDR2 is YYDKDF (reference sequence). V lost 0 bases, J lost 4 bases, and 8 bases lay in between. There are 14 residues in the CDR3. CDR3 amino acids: CATSRETGSDTQYF. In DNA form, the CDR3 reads TGTGCCACCAGCAGAGAAACGGGGTCAGATACGCAGTATTTT.

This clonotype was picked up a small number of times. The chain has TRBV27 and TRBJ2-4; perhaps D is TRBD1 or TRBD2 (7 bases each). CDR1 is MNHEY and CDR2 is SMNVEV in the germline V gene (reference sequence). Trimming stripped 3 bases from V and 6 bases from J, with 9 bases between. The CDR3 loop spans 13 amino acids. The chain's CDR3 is CASSFRGGNIQYF. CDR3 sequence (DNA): TGTGCCAGCAGTTTCAGGGGGGGAAACATTCAGTACTTC.

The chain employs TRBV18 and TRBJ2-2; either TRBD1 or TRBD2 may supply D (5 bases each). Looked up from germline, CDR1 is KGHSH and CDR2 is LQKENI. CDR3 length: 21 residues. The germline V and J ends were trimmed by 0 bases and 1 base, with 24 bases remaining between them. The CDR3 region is CASSPPIIWGTPTQNTGELFF. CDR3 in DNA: TGTGCCAGCTCACCACCGATCATCTGGGGGACCCCGACCCAGAACACCGGGGAGCTGTTTTTT.

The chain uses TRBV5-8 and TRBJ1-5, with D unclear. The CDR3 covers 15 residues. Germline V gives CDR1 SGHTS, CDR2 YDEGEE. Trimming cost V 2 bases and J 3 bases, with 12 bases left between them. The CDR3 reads CASSLTPSYNQPQHF. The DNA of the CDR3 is TGTGCCAGCAGCTTAACCCCCAGCTACAATCAGCCCCAGCATTTT.

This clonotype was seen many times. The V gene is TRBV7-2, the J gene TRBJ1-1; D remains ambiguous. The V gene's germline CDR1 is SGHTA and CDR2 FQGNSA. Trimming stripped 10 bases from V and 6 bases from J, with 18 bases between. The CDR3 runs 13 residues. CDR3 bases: TGTGCCACCAAGCCCCGTGGGTTCTCTGAAGCTTTCTTT. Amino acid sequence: CATKPRGFSEAFF.

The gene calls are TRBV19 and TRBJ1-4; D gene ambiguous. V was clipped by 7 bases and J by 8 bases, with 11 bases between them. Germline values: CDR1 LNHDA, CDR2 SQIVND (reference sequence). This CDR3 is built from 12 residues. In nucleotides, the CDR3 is TGTGCCAGTACCCAGCTTGGCGAAAAACTGTTTTTT. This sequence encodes CASTQLGEKLFF.

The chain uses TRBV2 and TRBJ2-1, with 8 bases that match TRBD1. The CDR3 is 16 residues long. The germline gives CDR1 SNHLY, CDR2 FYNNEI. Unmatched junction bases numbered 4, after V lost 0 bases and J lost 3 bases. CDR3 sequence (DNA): TGTGCCAGCAGTGAAGCGACGGACAGGGACTACAATGAGCAGTTCTTC. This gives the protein CASSEATDRDYNEQFF.

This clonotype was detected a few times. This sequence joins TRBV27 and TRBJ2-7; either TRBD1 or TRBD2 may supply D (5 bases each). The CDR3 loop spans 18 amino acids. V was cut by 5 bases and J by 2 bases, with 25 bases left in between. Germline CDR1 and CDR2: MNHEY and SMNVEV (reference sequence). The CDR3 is CASSLATPGLLRAYEQYF. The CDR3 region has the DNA TGTGCCAGCAGTCTCGCCACCCCGGGGCTATTAAGGGCCTACGAGCAGTACTTC.

The CDR3, as DNA: TGTGCCAGCAGCTTAGAGGCGGGGACCAATCAGCCCCAGCATTTT. The encoded protein is CASSLEAGTNQPQHF. The rearrangement uses TRBV7-2 and TRBJ1-5; D might be TRBD1 (5 bases). From germline, CDR1 is SGHTA and CDR2 FQGNSA. V was clipped by 1 base and J by 3 bases, with 10 bases between them. The CDR3 extends over 15 amino acids.

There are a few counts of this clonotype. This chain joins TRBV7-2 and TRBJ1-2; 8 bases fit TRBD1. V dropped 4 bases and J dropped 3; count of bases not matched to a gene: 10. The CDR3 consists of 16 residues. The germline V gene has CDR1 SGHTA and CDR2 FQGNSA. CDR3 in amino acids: CASSSVPGQVYYGYTF. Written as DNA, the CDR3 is TGTGCCAGCAGCTCGGTCCCGGGACAGGTGTACTATGGCTACACCTTC.

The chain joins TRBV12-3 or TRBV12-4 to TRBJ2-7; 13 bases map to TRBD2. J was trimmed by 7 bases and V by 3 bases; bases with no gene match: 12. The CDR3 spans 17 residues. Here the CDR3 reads CASSFRTSGGPLCEQYV. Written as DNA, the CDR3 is TGTGCCAGCAGTTTTCGGACTAGCGGGGGACCCTTGTGTGAGCAGTACGTC.

The CDR3 protein is CASSLDGGGSYEQYV. Here the CDR3 DNA reads TGTGCCAGCAGCTTGGACGGGGGAGGCAGCTACGAGCAGTACGTC. The J gene is TRBJ2-7, the V gene TRBV7-2, with D possibly TRBD2 on 6 matching bases. Looked up from germline, CDR1 is SGHTA and CDR2 is FQGNSA. The CDR3 has 15 amino acids. V dropped 3 bases and J dropped 3 bases, with 15 bases sitting between them.

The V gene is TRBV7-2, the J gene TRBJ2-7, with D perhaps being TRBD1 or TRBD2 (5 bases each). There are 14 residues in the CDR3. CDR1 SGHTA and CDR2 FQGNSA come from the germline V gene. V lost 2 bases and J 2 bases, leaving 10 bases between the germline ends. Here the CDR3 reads CASSLSWGPYEQYF. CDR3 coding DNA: TGTGCCAGCAGCTTATCCTGGGGACCCTACGAGCAGTACTTC.

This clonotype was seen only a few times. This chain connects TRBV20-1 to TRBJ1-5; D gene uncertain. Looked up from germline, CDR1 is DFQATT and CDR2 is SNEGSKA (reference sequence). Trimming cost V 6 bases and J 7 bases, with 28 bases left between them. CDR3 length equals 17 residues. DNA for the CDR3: TGCAGTGCCAGCCCGGGCATCCAAGCACCCCTGAGGCAGCCCCAGCATTTT. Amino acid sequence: CSASPGIQAPLRQPQHF.

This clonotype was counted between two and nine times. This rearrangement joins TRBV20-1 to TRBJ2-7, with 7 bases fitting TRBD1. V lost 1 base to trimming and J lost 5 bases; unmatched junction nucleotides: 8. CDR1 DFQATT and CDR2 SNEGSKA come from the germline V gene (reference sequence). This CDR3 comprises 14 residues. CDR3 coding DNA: TGCAGTGCTAGAGCCGGGACAGACAGGGACGAGCAGTACGTC. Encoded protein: CSARAGTDRDEQYV.

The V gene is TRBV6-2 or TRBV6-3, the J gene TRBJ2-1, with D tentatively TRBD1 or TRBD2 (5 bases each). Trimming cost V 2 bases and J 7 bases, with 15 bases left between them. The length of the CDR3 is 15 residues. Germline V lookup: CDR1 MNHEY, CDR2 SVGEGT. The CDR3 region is CASSYDRDLRNEQFF. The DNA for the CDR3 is TGTGCCAGCAGTTACGACCGGGACCTAAGGAATGAGCAGTTCTTC.

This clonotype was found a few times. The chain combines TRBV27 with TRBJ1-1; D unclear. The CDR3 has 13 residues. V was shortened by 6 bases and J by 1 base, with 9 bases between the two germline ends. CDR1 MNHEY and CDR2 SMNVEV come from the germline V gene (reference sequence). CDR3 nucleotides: TGTGCCAGCAGACCCTTTGGGAACACTGAAGCTTTCTTT. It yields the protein CASRPFGNTEAFF.

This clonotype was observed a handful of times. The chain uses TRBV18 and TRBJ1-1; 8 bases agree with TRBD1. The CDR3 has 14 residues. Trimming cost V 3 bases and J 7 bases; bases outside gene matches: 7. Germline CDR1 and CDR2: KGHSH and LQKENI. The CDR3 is CASSPTPGQGEAFF. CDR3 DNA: TGTGCCAGCTCACCGACGCCAGGACAGGGTGAAGCTTTCTTT.

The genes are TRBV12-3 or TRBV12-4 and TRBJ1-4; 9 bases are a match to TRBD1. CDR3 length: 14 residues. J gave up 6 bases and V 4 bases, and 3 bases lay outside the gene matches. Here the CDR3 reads CASSSGQGYEKLFF. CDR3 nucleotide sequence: TGTGCCAGCAGTTCGGGACAGGGATATGAAAAACTGTTTTTT.

CDR3 in DNA: TGTGCCAGCAGCGAACGGCGACACAGGGACGGGTTCTTC. Residues: CASSERRHRDGFF. This sequence joins TRBV7-9 and TRBJ2-1; a possible D gene is TRBD1 (6 bases). V lost 5 bases and J 15 bases, leaving 20 bases between the germline ends. The CDR3 has 13 amino acids. CDR1 is SEHNR, CDR2 FQNEAQ, per germline (reference sequence).

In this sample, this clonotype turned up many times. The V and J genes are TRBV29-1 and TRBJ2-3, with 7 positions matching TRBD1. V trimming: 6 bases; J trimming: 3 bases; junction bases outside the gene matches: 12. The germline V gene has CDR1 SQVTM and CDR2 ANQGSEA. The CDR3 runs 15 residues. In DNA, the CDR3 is TGCAGCGTCTTGAACCCCCGACAGGGAACAGATACGCAGTATTTT. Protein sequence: CSVLNPRQGTDTQYF.

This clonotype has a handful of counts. This chain's CDR3 is CASSFQSTQYF. The CDR3 bases are TGTGCCAGCAGCTTTCAAAGTACGCAGTATTTT. The chain links TRBV7-9 to TRBJ2-3; D ambiguous. Germline values: CDR1 SEHNR, CDR2 FQNEAQ (reference sequence). V was pared by 3 bases and J by 8 bases, with 6 bases between. There are 11 residues in the CDR3.

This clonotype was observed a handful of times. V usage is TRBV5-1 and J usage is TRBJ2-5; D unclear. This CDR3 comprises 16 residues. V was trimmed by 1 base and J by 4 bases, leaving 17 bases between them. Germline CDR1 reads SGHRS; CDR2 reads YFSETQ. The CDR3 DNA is TGCGCCAGCAGCTTGTTCGCAAGTGGCAGTAGAGAGACCCAGTACTTC. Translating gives CASSLFASGSRETQYF.

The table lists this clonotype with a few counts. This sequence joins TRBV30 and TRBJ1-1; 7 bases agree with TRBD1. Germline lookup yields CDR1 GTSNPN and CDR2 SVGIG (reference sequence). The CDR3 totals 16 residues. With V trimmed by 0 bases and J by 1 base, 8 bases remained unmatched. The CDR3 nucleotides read TGTGCCTGGAGTGTATACTCCGGGACAGCGAACACTGAAGCTTTCTTT. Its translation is CAWSVYSGTANTEAFF.

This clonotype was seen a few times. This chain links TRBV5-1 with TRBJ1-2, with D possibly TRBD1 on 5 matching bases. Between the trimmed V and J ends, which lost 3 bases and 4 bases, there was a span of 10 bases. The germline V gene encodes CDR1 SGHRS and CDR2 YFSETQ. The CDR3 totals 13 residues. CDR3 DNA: TGCGCCAGCAGCTCCCGAGGGGCCTATGGCTACACCTTC. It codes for CASSSRGAYGYTF.

The CDR3 reads CASSQDTGEQFF. Here the CDR3 DNA reads TGCGCCAGCAGCCAAGATACGGGGGAGCAGTTCTTC. This chain joins TRBV4-1 and TRBJ2-1; D might be TRBD2 (5 bases). Deletions cut 0 bases from V and 10 bases from J, with 7 bases between. The CDR3 runs to 12 residues. Germline V gene data show CDR1 as MGHRA and CDR2 as YSYEKL.